This T cell receptor beta chain is from a study of graft-versus-host responses after intestinal transplantation. Background on the study: Transplants given to recipients were multivisceral, liver-intestinal, or isolated intestinal. All recipients were given anti-thymocyte globulin induction, and tacrolimus and steroids were then administered for roughly 3 years.

This table comes from immunoSEQ multiplex PCR, and its TCRdb copy is limited to in-frame clones, with some not included. Of 50,000 or so clones in the sample, approximately 91% were seen once. Study results and caveats: Declines in HvG clones occurring early post-transplant were associated with peak circulating GvH clone levels. Individuals carrying graft-donor T cell macrochimerism showed high graft-versus-host to host-versus-graft clonal ratios in allografts.

The germline CDR1 and CDR2 sequences are LGHNA and YNFKEQ. V was cut by 0 bases and J by 12 bases, with 20 bases left in between. This CDR3 is 16 amino acids long. This clone occurred once. Antigen unknown. This chain joins TRBV4-2 and TRBJ1-4; TRBD1 is a possible D gene (6 bases). This receptor was identified in a human donor who was the organ donor for an intestinal transplant. The sequencing here drew on unstimulated CD4+ T cells sorted from spleen or lymph node cells, taken before transplant. As DNA, the CDR3 is TGTGCCAGCAGCCAAGACCCAGCAGGAGTCAAGGGGGAACTGTTTTTT. Translation: CASSQDPAGVKGELFF.